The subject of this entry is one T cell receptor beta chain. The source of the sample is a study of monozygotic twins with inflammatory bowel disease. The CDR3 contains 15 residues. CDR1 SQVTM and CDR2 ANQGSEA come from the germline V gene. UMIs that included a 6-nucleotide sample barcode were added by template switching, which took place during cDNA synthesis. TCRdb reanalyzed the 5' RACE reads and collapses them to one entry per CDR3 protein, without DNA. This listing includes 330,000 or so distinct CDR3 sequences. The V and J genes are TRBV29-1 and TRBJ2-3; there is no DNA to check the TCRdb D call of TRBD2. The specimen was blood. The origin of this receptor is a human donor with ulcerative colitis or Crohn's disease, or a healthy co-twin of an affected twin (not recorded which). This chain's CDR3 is CSVYPGLAGSDTQYF.